This record covers a single T cell receptor (beta chain). The source of the sample is a study of CD8 T cells in Susac syndrome. Random hexamers were used to reverse transcribe roughly 0.45 to 1 ug of RNA. TCRdb redid the calling of the immunoSEQ multiplex PCR reads with MiXCR, one entry per CDR3 protein. The sample yields roughly 88,000 distinct CDR3 sequences, roughly 96% seen once. Germline V lookup: CDR1 LGHNA, CDR2 YSLEER. Trimming removed 1 base at V and 2 bases at J, with 8 bases between. The CDR3 sequence is 14 residues long. Material: CD8+ T cells from PBMCs. The clonotype originates from a human donor with Susac syndrome. The chain recombines TRBV4-3 with TRBJ2-5; D is unclear. The CDR3 region is CASSQVSYQETQYF. CDR3 bases: TGCGCCAGCAGCCAAGTAAGCTATCAAGAGACCCAGTACTTC.